This T cell receptor (beta chain) was sequenced for a study of graft-versus-host responses after intestinal transplantation. On the study more broadly: Recipients got multivisceral, liver-intestinal, or isolated intestinal transplants. Anti-thymocyte globulin induction, then tacrolimus and steroids for roughly 3 years, went to all recipients.

Concerning this clone: Its specificity is not known.

Findings of the study overall: Some GvH clones appeared in ileal mucosa or blood before recipient bone marrow. High graft-versus-host to host-versus-graft clonal ratios were seen in allografts of patients with graft-donor T cell macrochimerism.

CDR1 is SGHRS and CDR2 is YFSETQ in the germline V gene. The trim removed 4 bases at V and 2 bases at J, leaving 4 bases unmatched. The CDR3 length is 14 residues. Here immunoSEQ multiplex PCR was the method, and the copy in TCRdb shows in-frame clones only, minus some. The table shows 20,000 to 30,000 clones, with 70% to 90% occurring only once. The specimen comprised PBMCs, sampled approximately 450 days after intestinal transplant. The clonotype was recovered from a human patient who received an intestinal transplant, so some T cells may come from the graft donor. The rearrangement links TRBV5-1 to TRBJ1-1; 8 bases fit TRBD1. CDR3 nucleotide sequence: TGCGCCAGCAGCCGGGGACAGGCCAACACTGAAGCTTTCTTT. This encodes CASSRGQANTEAFF. The whole variable domain, filled in from reference TRBV5-1 and TRBJ1-1, reads KAGVTQTPRYLIKTRGQQVTLSCSPISGHRSVSWYQQTPGQGLQFLFEYFSETQRNKGNFPGRFSGRQFSNSRSEMNVSTLELGDSALYLCASSRGQANTEAFFGQGTRLTVV.